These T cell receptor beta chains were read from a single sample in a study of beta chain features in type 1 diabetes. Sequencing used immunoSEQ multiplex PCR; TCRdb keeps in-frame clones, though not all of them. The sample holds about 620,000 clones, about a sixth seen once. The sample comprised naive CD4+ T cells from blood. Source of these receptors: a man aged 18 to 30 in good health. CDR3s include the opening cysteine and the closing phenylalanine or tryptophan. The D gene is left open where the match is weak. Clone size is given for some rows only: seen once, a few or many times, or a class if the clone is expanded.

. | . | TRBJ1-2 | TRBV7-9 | TGTGCCAGCAGCTTGGGAGGGATCGGGGATGGCTACACCTTC | CASSLGGIGDGYTF
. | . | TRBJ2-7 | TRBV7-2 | TGTGCCAGCAGCTTAGGCCCGGGGGCGAGCTCCTACGAGCAGTACTTC | CASSLGPGASSYEQYF
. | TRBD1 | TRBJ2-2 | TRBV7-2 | TGTGCCAGCGCACCGGGACAGGGAAGAGCCGGGGAGCTGTTTTTT | CASAPGQGRAGELFF
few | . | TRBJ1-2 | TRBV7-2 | TGTGCCAGCACCCCGAGTGGGTATGGCTACACCTTC | CASTPSGYGYTF
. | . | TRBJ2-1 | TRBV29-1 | TGCAGCGTTGAAGATCAGGATTACAATGAGCAGTTCTTC | CSVEDQDYNEQFF
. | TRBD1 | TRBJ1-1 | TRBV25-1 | TGTGCCAGCAGTGAAACTTCGACAGGGTTACCTGAAGCTTTCTTT | CASSETSTGLPEAFF
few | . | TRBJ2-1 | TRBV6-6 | TGTGCCAGCAGTTCCCCGGTCCGTAAAATCGATGAGCAGTTCTTC | CASSSPVRKIDEQFF
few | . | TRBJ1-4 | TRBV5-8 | TGTGCCACTTCCGCGGCGATGGTTAATGAAAAACTGTTTTTT | CATSAAMVNEKLFF
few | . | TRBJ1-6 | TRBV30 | TGTGCCTGGAGTCCGCAGCTAGGTGATTCACCCCTCCACTTT | CAWSPQLGDSPLHF
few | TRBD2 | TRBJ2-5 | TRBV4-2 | TGTGCCAGCAGCCTCGGGAGACTAGCGGCCCAAGAGACCCAGTACTTC | CASSLGRLAAQETQYF
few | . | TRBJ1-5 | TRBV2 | TGTGCCAGCAGGCTGAGTTGGCCCCAGCATTTT | CASRLSWPQHF
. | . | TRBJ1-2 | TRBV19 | TGTGCCAGTAGTATAAGGATAGGATACGGCTACACCTTC | CASSIRIGYGYTF
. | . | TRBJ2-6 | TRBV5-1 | TGCGCCAGCAGCTTGGCCCCGTCGGGCTCTGGGGCCAACGTCCTGACTTTC | CASSLAPSGSGANVLTF
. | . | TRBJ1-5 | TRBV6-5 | TGTGCCAGCAGTTACTCGCAGAGACGGAATCAGCCCCAGCATTTT | CASSYSQRRNQPQHF
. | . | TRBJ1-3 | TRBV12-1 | TGTGCCAGCAGCTTTCGGACTGGGCCCCGGGGAGTAAAGCGATCTGGAAACACCATATATTTT | CASSFRTGPRGVKRSGNTIYF
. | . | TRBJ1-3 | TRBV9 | TGTGCCAGCAGCCCCCGGGGGAGGGAATCTGGAAACACCATATATTTT | CASSPRGRESGNTIYF
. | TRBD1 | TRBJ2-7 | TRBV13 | TGTGCCAGCAGCACCCAGGGGGATGGCTACGAGCAGTACTTC | CASSTQGDGYEQYF
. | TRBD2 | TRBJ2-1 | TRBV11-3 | TGTGCCAGCAGCCCCGGGACTAGCTCCTACAATGAGCAGTTCTTC | CASSPGTSSYNEQFF
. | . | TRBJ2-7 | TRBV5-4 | TGTGCCAGCAGCGCGGACTTGATGACCTACGAGCAGTACTTC | CASSADLMTYEQYF
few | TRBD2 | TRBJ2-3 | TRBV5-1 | TGCGCCAGCAGCATCCGGCCTAGCGGGATGGGCACAGATACGCAGTATTTT | CASSIRPSGMGTDTQYF
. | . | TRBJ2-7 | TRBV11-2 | TGTGCCAGCATGAGGGAGGGGCAGGGGTCTATCTACGAGCAGTACTTC | CASMREGQGSIYEQYF
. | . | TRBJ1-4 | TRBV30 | TGTGCCTGGGGGCTGGTCCAGCTGAATGAAAAACTGTTTTTT | CAWGLVQLNEKLFF
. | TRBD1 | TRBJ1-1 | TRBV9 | TGTGCCAGCAGAAAACTGGACAGGGAAGCTTTCTTT | CASRKLDREAFF
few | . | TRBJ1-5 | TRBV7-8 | TGTGCCAGCAGCTTAACCCTTACAGGGAGGGGCAATCAGCCCCAGCATTTT | CASSLTLTGRGNQPQHF
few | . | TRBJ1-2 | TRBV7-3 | TGTGCCAGCAGCTTAGGGCGTAACTATGGCTACACCTTC | CASSLGRNYGYTF
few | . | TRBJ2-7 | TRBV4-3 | TGCGCCAGCAGCCAAGAACTAGGGCCCCTCGAGCAGTACTTC | CASSQELGPLEQYF
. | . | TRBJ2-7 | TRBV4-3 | TGCGCCAGCAGCCATATTGGAAGCTCCTACGAGCAGTACTTC | CASSHIGSSYEQYF
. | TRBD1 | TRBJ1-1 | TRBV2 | TGTGCCAGCAATAAAGAGGGACAGGGGGGTGAAGCTTTCTTT | CASNKEGQGGEAFF
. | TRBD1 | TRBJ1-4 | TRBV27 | TGTGCCAGCAGTTCCCGACAGGGGGCGCTCGGTGAAAAACTGTTTTTT | CASSSRQGALGEKLFF
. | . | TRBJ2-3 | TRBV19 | TGTGCCAGTAGTATTGAGGGCTTTGGGTTCGCAGATACGCAGTATTTT | CASSIEGFGFADTQYF
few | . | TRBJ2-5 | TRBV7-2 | TGTGCCAGCAGCTTAAGGGGGGAGCCCCAGTACTTC | CASSLRGEPQYF
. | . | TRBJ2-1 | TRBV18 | TGTGCCAGCTCACCCTACAGGGTGGGGGACAATGAGCAGTTCTTC | CASSPYRVGDNEQFF
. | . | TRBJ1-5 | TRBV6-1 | TGTGCCAGCAGTGAAGCGCCGGACATTCAGCCCCAGCATTTT | CASSEAPDIQPQHF
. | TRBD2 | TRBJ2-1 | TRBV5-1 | TGCGCCAGCAGCTTAGGGAGACTAGCGGGAGCTCCGAGGAAAGGCGATGAGCAGTTCTTC | CASSLGRLAGAPRKGDEQFF
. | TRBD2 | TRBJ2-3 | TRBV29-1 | TGCAGCGGGCGGGAGTTCGCGGCAGATACGCAGTATTTT | CSGREFAADTQYF
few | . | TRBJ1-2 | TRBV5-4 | TGTGCCAGCAGCCCCGGAGGGGGGTTAAACTATGGCTACACCTTC | CASSPGGGLNYGYTF
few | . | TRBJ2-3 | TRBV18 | TGTGCCAGCTCACCAGGTACTTCCACAGATACGCAGTATTTT | CASSPGTSTDTQYF
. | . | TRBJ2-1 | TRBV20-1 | TGCAGTGCTATCAAAGGGGATCAGTTCTTC | CSAIKGDQFF
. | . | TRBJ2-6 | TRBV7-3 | TGTGCCAGCAGCGTACCTGGGGCCAACGTCCTGACTTTC | CASSVPGANVLTF
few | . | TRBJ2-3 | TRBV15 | TGTGCCACCAGCAGAATCCTCGAAGGGCGAGATACGCAGTATTTT | CATSRILEGRDTQYF
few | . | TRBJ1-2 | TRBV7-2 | TGTGCCAGCAGTTCGGGCTTAATGCGAGGCTACACCTTC | CASSSGLMRGYTF